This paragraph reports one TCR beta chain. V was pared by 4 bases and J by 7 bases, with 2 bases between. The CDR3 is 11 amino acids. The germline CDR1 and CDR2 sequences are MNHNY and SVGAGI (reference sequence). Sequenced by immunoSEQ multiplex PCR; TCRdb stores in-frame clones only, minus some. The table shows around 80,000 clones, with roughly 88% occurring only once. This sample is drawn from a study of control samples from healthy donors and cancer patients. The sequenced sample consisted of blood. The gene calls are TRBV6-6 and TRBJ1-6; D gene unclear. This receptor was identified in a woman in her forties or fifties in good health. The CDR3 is CASSSNSPLHF. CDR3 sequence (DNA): TGTGCCAGCAGTTCAAATTCACCCCTCCACTTT.